This T cell receptor beta chain was captured by sequencing in a study of technical replicates of blood from a few donors. This clone has more than one count but fewer than ten. This table comes from immunoSEQ multiplex PCR, and its TCRdb copy is limited to in-frame clones, with some not included. The table has fewer than 80,000 clones, roughly 91% seen once. Germline CDR1 reads SGHTS; CDR2 reads YDEGEE. Trimming cost V 0 bases and J 7 bases, with 11 bases left between them. The CDR3 is 15 residues long. Sample: PBMCs. The TCR originated in a human donor in good health. Some clones in this sample may be carry-over from other donors' samples. The chain carries TRBV5-8 and TRBJ1-6; D may be TRBD1 (6 bases). The CDR3: CASSLGQVRNSPLHF. The CDR3 coding sequence is TGTGCCAGCAGCTTGGGACAGGTTCGGAATTCACCCCTCCACTTT.